This T cell receptor beta chain was obtained from a study of T cell clones after liver transplantation. The wider study: Draws occurred before transplant, before withdrawal, and after complete or failed withdrawal.

This clone turned up a few times. V shed 2 bases, J shed 2 bases, and the junction held 5 bases outside the gene matches. Per the germline V gene, CDR1 is SGHRS and CDR2 is YFSETQ. The CDR3 is 15 residues long. TCRdb's table, derived via immunoSEQ multiplex PCR, lists solely in-frame clones and lacks some. The table lists roughly 72,000 clones, around four fifths of them singletons. The material was CD4+ T cells from blood, obtained less than 50 months after liver transplant. The TCR comes from a human patient who received a liver transplant. These T cells may partly come from the graft donor. The chain uses TRBV5-1 and TRBJ2-7, with 9 bases that match TRBD1. The CDR3 spells CASSFSGTGPYEQYF. CDR3 DNA sequence: TGCGCCAGCAGCTTCTCCGGGACAGGGCCCTACGAGCAGTACTTC. The full variable domain, with the rest looked up from reference TRBV5-1 and TRBJ2-7, is KAGVTQTPRYLIKTRGQQVTLSCSPISGHRSVSWYQQTPGQGLQFLFEYFSETQRNKGNFPGRFSGRQFSNSRSEMNVSTLELGDSALYLCASSFSGTGPYEQYFGPGTRLTVT.